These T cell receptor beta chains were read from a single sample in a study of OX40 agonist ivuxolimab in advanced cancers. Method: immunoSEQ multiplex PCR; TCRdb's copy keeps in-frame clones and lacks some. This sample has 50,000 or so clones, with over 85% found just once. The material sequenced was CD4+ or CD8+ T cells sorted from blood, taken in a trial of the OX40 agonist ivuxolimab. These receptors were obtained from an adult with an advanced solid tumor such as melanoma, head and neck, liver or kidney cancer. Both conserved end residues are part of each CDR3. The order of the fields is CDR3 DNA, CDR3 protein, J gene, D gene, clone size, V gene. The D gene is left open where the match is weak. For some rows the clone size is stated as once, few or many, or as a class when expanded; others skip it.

cdr3_nt: TGTGCCAGCAGCTCAGCGGGGAGCAATCAGCCCCAGCATTTT; cdr3_aa: CASSSAGSNQPQHF; j_call: TRBJ1-5; d_call: .; clone_size: .; v_call: TRBV7-6
cdr3_nt: TGCAGTGCTCGGACAGGGATGACCCAGTACTTC; cdr3_aa: CSARTGMTQYF; j_call: TRBJ2-5; d_call: TRBD1; clone_size: .; v_call: TRBV20-1
cdr3_nt: TGTGCCAGCAGTTTATTAGGATACAATGAGCAGTTCTTC; cdr3_aa: CASSLLGYNEQFF; j_call: TRBJ2-1; d_call: .; clone_size: .; v_call: TRBV27
cdr3_nt: TGTGCCAGCAGTTATAGGGACGGCAATCAGCCCCAGCATTTT; cdr3_aa: CASSYRDGNQPQHF; j_call: TRBJ1-5; d_call: .; clone_size: .; v_call: TRBV6-5
cdr3_nt: TGTGCCAGCCTACAGGGGGACTATGGCTACACCTTC; cdr3_aa: CASLQGDYGYTF; j_call: TRBJ1-2; d_call: TRBD1; clone_size: .; v_call: TRBV7-9
cdr3_nt: TGTGCCAGCAGCAAAGTAGTAGCCCTGGACAGGAATATGTCTGGAAACACCATATATTTT; cdr3_aa: CASSKVVALDRNMSGNTIYF; j_call: TRBJ1-3; d_call: .; clone_size: .; v_call: TRBV21-1
cdr3_nt: TGCGCCAGCAGCCAAGATCTCTTGTCTGGAAACACCATATATTTT; cdr3_aa: CASSQDLLSGNTIYF; j_call: TRBJ1-3; d_call: .; clone_size: .; v_call: TRBV4-3
cdr3_nt: TGTGCCACCAGCAGTCCGTCGGAGCAGTACTTC; cdr3_aa: CATSSPSEQYF; j_call: TRBJ2-7; d_call: .; clone_size: .; v_call: TRBV15
cdr3_nt: TGTGCCAGCAGTTTATCGACAGGGCCCGAGCAGTACTTC; cdr3_aa: CASSLSTGPEQYF; j_call: TRBJ2-7; d_call: TRBD1; clone_size: .; v_call: TRBV27
cdr3_nt: TGTGCCAGCAGGGGGACAGCAGACACCTACGAGCAGTACTTC; cdr3_aa: CASRGTADTYEQYF; j_call: TRBJ2-7; d_call: TRBD1; clone_size: .; v_call: TRBV27
cdr3_nt: TGCGCCAGCAGCTTGGAAGGTACTAACAATGAAGAGCAGTTCTTC; cdr3_aa: CASSLEGTNNEEQFF; j_call: TRBJ2-1; d_call: .; clone_size: few; v_call: TRBV5-1
cdr3_nt: TGTGCCAGCAGCTTAGAGGTCAATGAGCAGTTCTTC; cdr3_aa: CASSLEVNEQFF; j_call: TRBJ2-1; d_call: .; clone_size: .; v_call: TRBV7-6
cdr3_nt: TGTGCCATCAGTGAGTCGACAGGCGGCACTGAAGCTTTCTTT; cdr3_aa: CAISESTGGTEAFF; j_call: TRBJ1-1; d_call: .; clone_size: .; v_call: TRBV10-3
cdr3_nt: TGTGCCAGCAGCCTGACAGATACGCAGTATTTT; cdr3_aa: CASSLTDTQYF; j_call: TRBJ2-3; d_call: .; clone_size: medium-sized; v_call: TRBV9
cdr3_nt: TGTGCCAGTAGTCCAGGGAGGACCTCCGAGCAGTACTTC; cdr3_aa: CASSPGRTSEQYF; j_call: TRBJ2-7; d_call: .; clone_size: .; v_call: TRBV19
cdr3_nt: TGTGCCAGCAGTTTAACACAGGGGAACAGTAATGAGCAGTTCTTC; cdr3_aa: CASSLTQGNSNEQFF; j_call: TRBJ2-1; d_call: TRBD1; clone_size: .; v_call: TRBV27
cdr3_nt: TGCGCCACCCGGGTGGCTGTTTACACCGGGGAGCTGTTTTTT; cdr3_aa: CATRVAVYTGELFF; j_call: TRBJ2-2; d_call: .; clone_size: .; v_call: TRBV5-1
cdr3_nt: TGCAGCGTTAGGGTGGGCACTGAAGCTTTCTTT; cdr3_aa: CSVRVGTEAFF; j_call: TRBJ1-1; d_call: .; clone_size: few; v_call: TRBV29-1
cdr3_nt: TGTGCCAGCAGCGTCTCGGGGCCGAATTCACCCCTCCACTTT; cdr3_aa: CASSVSGPNSPLHF; j_call: TRBJ1-6; d_call: .; clone_size: few; v_call: TRBV9
cdr3_nt: TGTGCCAGTAGTACCCGGACCGGAGGGGACACTGAAGCTTTCTTT; cdr3_aa: CASSTRTGGDTEAFF; j_call: TRBJ1-1; d_call: .; clone_size: .; v_call: TRBV19
cdr3_nt: TGCGCCAGCGGGCCAGGCGTCGGGGAGCTGTTTTTT; cdr3_aa: CASGPGVGELFF; j_call: TRBJ2-2; d_call: .; clone_size: .; v_call: TRBV10-2
cdr3_nt: TGTGCCAGCAGTGGGGGGTTGACGACCCTTGAAGCTTTCTTT; cdr3_aa: CASSGGLTTLEAFF; j_call: TRBJ1-1; d_call: .; clone_size: once; v_call: TRBV6-6
cdr3_nt: TGCGCCAGCAGTCAATGGGAGGGTTATAGCAATCAGCCCCAGCATTTT; cdr3_aa: CASSQWEGYSNQPQHF; j_call: TRBJ1-5; d_call: .; clone_size: .; v_call: TRBV4-1
cdr3_nt: TGTGCCAGCAGCTTAGGACTAGCGGGAGTCTCCGGGGAGCTGTTTTTT; cdr3_aa: CASSLGLAGVSGELFF; j_call: TRBJ2-2; d_call: TRBD2; clone_size: .; v_call: TRBV5-4
cdr3_nt: TGCGCCAGCAGCTGGGACGGAAGCTCCTATAATTCACCCCTCCACTTT; cdr3_aa: CASSWDGSSYNSPLHF; j_call: TRBJ1-6; d_call: .; clone_size: .; v_call: TRBV5-1